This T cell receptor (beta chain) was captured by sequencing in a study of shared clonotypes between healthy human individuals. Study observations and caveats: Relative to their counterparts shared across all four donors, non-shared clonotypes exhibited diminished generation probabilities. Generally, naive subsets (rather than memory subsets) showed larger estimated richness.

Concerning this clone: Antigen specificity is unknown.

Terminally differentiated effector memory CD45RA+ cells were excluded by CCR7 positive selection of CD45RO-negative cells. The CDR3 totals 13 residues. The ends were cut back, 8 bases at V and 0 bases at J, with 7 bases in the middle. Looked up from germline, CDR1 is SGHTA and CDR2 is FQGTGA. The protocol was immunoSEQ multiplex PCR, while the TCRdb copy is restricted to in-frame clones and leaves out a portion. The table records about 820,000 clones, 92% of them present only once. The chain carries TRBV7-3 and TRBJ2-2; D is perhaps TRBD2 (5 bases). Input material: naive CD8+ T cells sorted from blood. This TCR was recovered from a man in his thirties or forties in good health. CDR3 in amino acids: CASGESNTGELFF. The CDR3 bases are TGTGCCAGCGGGGAGTCGAACACCGGGGAGCTGTTTTTT.